This T cell receptor beta chain was documented in a study of shared clonotypes between healthy human individuals. CDR1 and CDR2 (germline): LNHDA, SQIVND (reference sequence). The V end was cut by 6 bases, the J end by 0 bases, with 8 bases between. The CDR3 has 13 residues. TCRdb's copy holds only in-frame clones and misses some; the assay was immunoSEQ multiplex PCR. Found here are around 510,000 clones, more than 95% of them singletons; the top ten hold 0.05% to 0.07%. Sequencing used naive CD4+ T cells sorted from blood. Subset indicated: CD45RA+ positively selected. The clonotype comes from a woman between 25 and 40 years old in good health. The V and J genes are TRBV19 and TRBJ1-1; unclear D gene. The CDR3 loop reads CASRDPLNTEAFF. For the CDR3, the DNA is TGTGCCAGTAGGGATCCCCTGAACACTGAAGCTTTCTTT.